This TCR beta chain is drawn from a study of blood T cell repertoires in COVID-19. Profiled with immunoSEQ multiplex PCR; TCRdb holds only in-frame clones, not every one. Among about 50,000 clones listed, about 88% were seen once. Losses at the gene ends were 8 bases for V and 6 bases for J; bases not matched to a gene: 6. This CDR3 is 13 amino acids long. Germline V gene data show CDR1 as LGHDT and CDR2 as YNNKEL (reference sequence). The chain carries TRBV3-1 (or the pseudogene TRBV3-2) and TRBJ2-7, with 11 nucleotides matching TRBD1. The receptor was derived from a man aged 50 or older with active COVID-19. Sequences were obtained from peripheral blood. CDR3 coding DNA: TGTGCCAGCCGCGGACAGGGGGCAGGCGAGCAGTACTTC. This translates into CASRGQGAGEQYF.